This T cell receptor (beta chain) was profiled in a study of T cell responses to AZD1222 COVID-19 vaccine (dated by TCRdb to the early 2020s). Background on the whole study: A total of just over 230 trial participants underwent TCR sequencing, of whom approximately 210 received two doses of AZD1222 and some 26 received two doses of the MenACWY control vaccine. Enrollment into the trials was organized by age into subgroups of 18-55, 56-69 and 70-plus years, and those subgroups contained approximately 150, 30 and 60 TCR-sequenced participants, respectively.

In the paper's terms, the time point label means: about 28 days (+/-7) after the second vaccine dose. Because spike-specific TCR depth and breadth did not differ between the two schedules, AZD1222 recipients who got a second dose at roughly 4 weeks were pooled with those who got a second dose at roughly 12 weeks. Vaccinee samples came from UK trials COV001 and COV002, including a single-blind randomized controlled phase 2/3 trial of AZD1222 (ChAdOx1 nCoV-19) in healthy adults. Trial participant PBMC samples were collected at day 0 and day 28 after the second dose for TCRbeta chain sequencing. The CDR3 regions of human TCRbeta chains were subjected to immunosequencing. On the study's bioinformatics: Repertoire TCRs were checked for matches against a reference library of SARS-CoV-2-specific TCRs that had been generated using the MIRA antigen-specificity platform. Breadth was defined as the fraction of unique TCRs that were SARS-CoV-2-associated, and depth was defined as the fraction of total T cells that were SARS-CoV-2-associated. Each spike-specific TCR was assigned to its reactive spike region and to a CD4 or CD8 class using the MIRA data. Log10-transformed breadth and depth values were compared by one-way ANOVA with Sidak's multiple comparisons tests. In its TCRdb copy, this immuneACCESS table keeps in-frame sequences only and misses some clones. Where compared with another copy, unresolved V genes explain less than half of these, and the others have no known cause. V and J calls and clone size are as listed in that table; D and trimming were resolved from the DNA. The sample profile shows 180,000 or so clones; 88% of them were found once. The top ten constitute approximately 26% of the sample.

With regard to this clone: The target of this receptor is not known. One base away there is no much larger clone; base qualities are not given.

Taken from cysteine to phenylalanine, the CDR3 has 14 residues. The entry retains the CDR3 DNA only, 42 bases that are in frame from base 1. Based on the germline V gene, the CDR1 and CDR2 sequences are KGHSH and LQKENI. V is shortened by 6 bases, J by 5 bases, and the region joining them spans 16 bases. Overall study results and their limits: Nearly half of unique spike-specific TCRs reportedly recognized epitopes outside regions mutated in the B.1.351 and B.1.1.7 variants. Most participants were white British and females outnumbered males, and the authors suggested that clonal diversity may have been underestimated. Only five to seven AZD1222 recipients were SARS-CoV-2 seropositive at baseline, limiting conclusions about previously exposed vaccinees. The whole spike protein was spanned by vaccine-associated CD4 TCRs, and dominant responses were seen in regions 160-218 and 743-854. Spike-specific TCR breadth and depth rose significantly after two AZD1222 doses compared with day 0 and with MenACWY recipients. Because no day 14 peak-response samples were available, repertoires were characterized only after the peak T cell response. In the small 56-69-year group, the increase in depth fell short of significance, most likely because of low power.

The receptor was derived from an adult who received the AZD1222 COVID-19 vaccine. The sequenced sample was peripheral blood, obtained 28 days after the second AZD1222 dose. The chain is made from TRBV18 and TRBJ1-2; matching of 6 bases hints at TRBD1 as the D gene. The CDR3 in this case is CASSLRTDLYGYTF. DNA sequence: TGTGCCAGCTCTCTAAGGACAGACCTTTATGGCTACACCTTC.